Shown below are 3 T cell receptor beta chains from a single sample sequenced in a study of human T cells and chemical hapten exposure. TCRdb reprocessed the RACE reads with MiXCR, giving one entry per CDR3 protein. Found here are about 81,000 distinct CDR3 sequences, roughly 10% of them singletons; the top ten hold 2% to 2.5%. The time point was: patch test 2, 6 weeks after DPC sensitization. Specified treatment: therapeutic diphenylcyclopropenone sensitization with weekly scalp DPC. Sequences were derived from whole blood, sampled in connection with sensitization to the hapten diphenylcyclopropenone (DPC). All receptors come from a woman between 25 and 40 years old with alopecia areata. Some clones in this sample may be carry-over from other donors' samples.

The rearrangement links TRBV29-1 to TRBJ1-3; D call uncertain. The germline V and J ends were trimmed by 6 bases and 0 bases, with 9 bases remaining between them. This CDR3 has 13 amino acids. Germline assignment: CDR1 SQVTM and CDR2 ANQGSEA. The CDR3 sequence: CSVVRGSGNTIYF. The CDR3, as DNA: TGCAGCGTGGTTCGGGGCTCTGGAAACACCATATATTTT.

In this sample, this clonotype turned up a few times. The chain combines TRBV29-1 with TRBJ2-1; D perhaps matches TRBD1 (6 bases). This CDR3 is built from 13 residues. Germline CDR1 reads SQVTM; CDR2 reads ANQGSEA. V shed 8 bases and J shed 5 bases, with 16 bases lying between them. The CDR3 loop is CSLLRTDNNEQFF. CDR3 coding DNA: TGCAGCCTCCTTAGGACAGACAACAATGAGCAGTTCTTC.

The V gene is TRBV3-1, the J gene TRBJ2-3; 12 bases agree with TRBD2. The CDR3 runs to 15 residues. J gave up 1 base and V 7 bases, and 3 bases lay outside the gene matches. Germline values: CDR1 LGHDT, CDR2 YNNKEL (reference sequence). The CDR3 region is CASTRTSGGTDTQYF. The CDR3 DNA follows: TGTGCCAGCACCCGGACTAGCGGGGGCACAGATACGCAGTATTTT.